The rows below give T cell receptor beta chains drawn from one sample of a study of beta chain features in type 1 diabetes. Sequenced by immunoSEQ multiplex PCR; TCRdb stores in-frame clones only, minus some. The sample lists 250,000 to 400,000 clones, around 15% occurring once. The sample taken for sequencing was central memory CD4+ T cells from blood. Every receptor here comes from a man under 40 in good health. Each CDR3 is given with its conserved first and last residue. Each record gives: V gene, J gene, CDR3 protein.

>TRBV20-1|TRBJ1-2
CSAGGGGGYTF
>TRBV11-2|TRBJ2-3
CASGPGGLVSDTQYF
>TRBV4-3|TRBJ2-1
CASSQGGTWSEQFF
>TRBV19|TRBJ1-2
CASIVAGGHGYTF
>TRBV10-3|TRBJ1-4
CAISPGGTGDEKLFF
>TRBV11-2|TRBJ1-1
CASSMTGPEAFF
>TRBV6-6|TRBJ1-1
CASSPQYATVF
>TRBV19|TRBJ1-3
CATRTVGGNTIYF
>TRBV9|TRBJ2-5
CASRLGDQETQYF
>TRBV6-5|TRBJ2-1
CASSSDPLAGVNEQFF
>TRBV27|TRBJ1-5
CASSPGTGSSNQPQHF
>TRBV18|TRBJ2-5
CASSPRGETQYF
>TRBV7-8|TRBJ2-2
CASSSDTGELFF
>TRBV10-3|TRBJ2-7
CAIHSGASYEQYF
>TRBV4-3|TRBJ2-6
CASSQDAGANVLTF
>TRBV9|TRBJ1-6
CASSVGPKSYNSPLHF
>TRBV9|TRBJ2-3
CASSARSSTDTQYF
>TRBV29-1|TRBJ2-3
CSESRTVTDTQYF
>TRBV11-2|TRBJ2-5
CASSLQAGASETQYF
>TRBV7-2|TRBJ2-6
CASSLVGGGRLPGANVLTF
>TRBV19|TRBJ2-7
CASSIQGDDHYEQYF
>TRBV4-2|TRBJ1-5
CASRPQRGANQPQHF